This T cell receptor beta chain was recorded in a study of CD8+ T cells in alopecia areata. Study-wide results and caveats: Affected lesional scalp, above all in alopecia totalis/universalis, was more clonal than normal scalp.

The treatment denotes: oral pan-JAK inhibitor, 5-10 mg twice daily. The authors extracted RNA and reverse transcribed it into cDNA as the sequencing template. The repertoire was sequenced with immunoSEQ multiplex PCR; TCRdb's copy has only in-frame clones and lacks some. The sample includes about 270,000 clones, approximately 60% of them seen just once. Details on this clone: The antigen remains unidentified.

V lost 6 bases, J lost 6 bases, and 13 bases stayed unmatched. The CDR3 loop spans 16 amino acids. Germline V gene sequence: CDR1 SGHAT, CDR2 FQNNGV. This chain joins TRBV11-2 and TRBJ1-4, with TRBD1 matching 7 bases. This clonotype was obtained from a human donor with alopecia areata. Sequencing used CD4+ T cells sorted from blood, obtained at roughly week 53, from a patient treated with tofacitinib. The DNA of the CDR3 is TGTGCCAGCAGGCGGACAGGCACGGCAGTCGATGAAAAACTGTTTTTT. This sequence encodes CASRRTGTAVDEKLFF.